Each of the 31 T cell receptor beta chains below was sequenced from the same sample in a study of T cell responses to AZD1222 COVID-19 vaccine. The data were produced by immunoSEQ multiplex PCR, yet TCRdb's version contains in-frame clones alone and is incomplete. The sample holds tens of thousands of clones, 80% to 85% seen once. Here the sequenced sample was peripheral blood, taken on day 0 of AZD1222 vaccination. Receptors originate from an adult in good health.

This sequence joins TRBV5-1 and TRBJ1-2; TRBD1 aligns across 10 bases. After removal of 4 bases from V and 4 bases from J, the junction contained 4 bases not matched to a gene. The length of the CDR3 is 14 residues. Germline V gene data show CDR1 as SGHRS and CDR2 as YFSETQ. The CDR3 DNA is TGCGCCAGCAGCGGACAGGGGGTGTCCTATGGCTACACCTTC. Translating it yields CASSGQGVSYGYTF.

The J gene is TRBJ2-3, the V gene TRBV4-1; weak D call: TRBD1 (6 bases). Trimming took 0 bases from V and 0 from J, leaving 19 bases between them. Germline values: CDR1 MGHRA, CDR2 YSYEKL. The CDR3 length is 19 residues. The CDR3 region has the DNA TGCGCCAGCAGCCAAGAGTCCAAGGCAGGCAGGGGAAGCACAGATACGCAGTATTTT. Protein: CASSQESKAGRGSTDTQYF.

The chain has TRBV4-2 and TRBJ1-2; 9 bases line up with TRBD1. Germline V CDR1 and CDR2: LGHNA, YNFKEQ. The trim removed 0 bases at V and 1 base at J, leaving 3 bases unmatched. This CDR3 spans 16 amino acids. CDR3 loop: CASSQDWDRVNYGYTF. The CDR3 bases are TGTGCCAGCAGCCAAGATTGGGACAGGGTTAACTATGGCTACACCTTC.

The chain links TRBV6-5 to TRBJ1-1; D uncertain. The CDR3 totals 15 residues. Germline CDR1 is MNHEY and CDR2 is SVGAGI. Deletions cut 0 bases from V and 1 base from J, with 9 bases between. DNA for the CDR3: TGTGCCAGCAGTTACTCGATTATCGCGAACACTGAAGCTTTCTTT. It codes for CASSYSIIANTEAFF.

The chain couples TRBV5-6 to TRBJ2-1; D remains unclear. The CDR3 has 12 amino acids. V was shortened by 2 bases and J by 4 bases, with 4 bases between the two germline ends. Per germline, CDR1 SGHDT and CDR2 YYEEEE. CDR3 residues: CASSLEYNEQFF. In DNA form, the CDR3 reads TGTGCCAGCAGCTTAGAGTACAATGAGCAGTTCTTC.

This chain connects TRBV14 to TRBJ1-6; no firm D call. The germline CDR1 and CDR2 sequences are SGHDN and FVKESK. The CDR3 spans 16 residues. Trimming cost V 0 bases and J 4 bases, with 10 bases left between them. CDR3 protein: CASSQEGPRYNSPLHF. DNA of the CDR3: TGTGCCAGCAGCCAAGAGGGTCCACGTTATAATTCACCCCTCCACTTT.

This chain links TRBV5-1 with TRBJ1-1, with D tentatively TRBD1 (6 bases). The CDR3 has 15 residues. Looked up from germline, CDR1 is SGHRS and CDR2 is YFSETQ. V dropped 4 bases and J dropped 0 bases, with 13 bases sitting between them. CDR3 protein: CASSGRDTLNTEAFF. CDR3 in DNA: TGCGCCAGCAGCGGCCGGGACACCTTGAACACTGAAGCTTTCTTT.

The chain's CDR3 is CASSVTRTGAGELFF. CDR3 sequence (DNA): TGTGCCAGCAGCGTCACTAGAACAGGGGCCGGGGAGCTGTTTTTT. The V and J genes are TRBV9 and TRBJ2-2, with TRBD1 matching over 7 bases. This CDR3 spans 15 amino acids. Germline CDR1 reads SGDLS; CDR2 reads YYNGEE. V shed 2 bases, J shed 6 bases, and the junction held 7 bases outside the gene matches.

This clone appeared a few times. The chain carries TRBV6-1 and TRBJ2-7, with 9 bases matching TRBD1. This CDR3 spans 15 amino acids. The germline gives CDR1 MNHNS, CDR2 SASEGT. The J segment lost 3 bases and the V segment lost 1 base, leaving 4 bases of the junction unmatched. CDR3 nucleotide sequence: TGTGCCAGCAGTGAAGATGAGACAGGGGGCTACGAGCAGTACTTC. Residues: CASSEDETGGYEQYF.

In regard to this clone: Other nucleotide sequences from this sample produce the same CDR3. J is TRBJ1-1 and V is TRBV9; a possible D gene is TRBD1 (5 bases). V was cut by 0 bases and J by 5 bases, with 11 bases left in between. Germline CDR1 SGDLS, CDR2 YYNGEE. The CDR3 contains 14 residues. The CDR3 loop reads CASSVGGGGTEAFF. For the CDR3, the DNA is TGTGCCAGCAGCGTAGGTGGGGGAGGAACTGAAGCTTTCTTT.

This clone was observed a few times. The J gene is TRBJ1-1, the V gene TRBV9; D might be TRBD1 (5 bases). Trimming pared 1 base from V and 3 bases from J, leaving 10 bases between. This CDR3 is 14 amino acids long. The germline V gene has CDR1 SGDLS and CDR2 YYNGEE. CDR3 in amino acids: CASSVWAGDTEAFF. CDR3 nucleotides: TGTGCCAGCAGCGTATGGGCGGGGGACACTGAAGCTTTCTTT.

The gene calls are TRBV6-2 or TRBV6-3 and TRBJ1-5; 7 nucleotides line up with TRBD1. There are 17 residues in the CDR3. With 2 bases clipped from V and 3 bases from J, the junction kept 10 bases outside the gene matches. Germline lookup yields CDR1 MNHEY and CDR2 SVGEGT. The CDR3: CASSYHRGGLNNQPQHF. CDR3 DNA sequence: TGTGCCAGCAGTTACCACCGAGGGGGCTTGAACAATCAGCCCCAGCATTTT.

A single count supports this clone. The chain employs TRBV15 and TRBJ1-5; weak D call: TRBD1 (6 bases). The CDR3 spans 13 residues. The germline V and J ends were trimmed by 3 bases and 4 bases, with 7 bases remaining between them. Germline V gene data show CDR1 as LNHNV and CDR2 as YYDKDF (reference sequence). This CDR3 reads CATSRDRNQPQHF. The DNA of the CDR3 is TGTGCCACCAGCAGGGACAGAAATCAGCCCCAGCATTTT.

This CDR3 reads CASSFQRASGRAFGANVLTF. The CDR3 DNA is TGTGCCAGCAGTTTCCAGCGGGCTAGCGGGAGGGCCTTTGGGGCCAACGTCCTGACTTTC. The V call is TRBV27, the J call TRBJ2-6; 12 bases match TRBD2. This CDR3 contains 20 residues. With 3 bases clipped from V and 3 bases from J, the junction kept 12 bases outside the gene matches. The V gene's germline CDR1 is MNHEY and CDR2 SMNVEV (reference sequence).

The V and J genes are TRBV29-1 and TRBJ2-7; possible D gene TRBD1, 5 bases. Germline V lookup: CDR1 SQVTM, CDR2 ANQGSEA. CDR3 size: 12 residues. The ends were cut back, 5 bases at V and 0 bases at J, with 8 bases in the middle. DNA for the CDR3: TGCAGCGTTCCAGGGCCCTCCTACGAGCAGTACTTC. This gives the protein CSVPGPSYEQYF.

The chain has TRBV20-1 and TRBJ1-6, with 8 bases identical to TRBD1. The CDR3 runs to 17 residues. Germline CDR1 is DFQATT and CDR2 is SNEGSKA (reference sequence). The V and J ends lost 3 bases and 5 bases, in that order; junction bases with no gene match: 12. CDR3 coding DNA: TGCAGTGCTAGTCGAGGGGGGCAGGGGGCGGATAATTCACCCCTCCACTTT. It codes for CSASRGGQGADNSPLHF.

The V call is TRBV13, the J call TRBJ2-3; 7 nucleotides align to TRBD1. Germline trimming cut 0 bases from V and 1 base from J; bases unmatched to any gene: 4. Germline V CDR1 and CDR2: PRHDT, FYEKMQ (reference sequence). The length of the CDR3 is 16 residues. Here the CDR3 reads CASSLGRGTGTDTQYF. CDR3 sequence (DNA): TGTGCCAGCAGCTTAGGACGAGGGACAGGCACAGATACGCAGTATTTT.

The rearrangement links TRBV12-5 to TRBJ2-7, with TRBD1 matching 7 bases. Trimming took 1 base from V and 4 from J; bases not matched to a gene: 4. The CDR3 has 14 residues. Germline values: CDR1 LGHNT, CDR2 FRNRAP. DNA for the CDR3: TGTGCTAGTGGTTTGGGACAGGGCCCGTACGAGCAGTACTTC. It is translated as CASGLGQGPYEQYF.

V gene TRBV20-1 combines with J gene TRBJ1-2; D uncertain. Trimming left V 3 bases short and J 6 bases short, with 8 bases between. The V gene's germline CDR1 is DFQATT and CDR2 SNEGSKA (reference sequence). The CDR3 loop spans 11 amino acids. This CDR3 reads CSARIGHGYTF. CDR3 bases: TGCAGTGCTAGGATTGGTCATGGCTACACCTTC.

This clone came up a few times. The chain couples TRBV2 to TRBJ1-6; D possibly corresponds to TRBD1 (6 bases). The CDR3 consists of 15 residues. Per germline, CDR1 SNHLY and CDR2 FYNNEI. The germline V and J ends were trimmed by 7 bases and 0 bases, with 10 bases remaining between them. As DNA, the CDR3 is TGTGCCAGCACCTGGGGGGCCTCCTATAATTCACCCCTCCACTTT. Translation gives CASTWGASYNSPLHF.

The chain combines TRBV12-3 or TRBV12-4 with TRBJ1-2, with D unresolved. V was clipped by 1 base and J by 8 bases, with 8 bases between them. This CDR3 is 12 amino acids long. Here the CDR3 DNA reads TGTGCCAGCAGTTTAGAACAGTCCGGCTACACCTTC. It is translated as CASSLEQSGYTF.

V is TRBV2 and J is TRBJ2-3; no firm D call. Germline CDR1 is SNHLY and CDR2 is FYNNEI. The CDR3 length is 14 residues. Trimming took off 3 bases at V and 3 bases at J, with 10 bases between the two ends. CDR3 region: CASSDVRRTDTQYF. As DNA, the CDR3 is TGTGCCAGCAGTGATGTCAGAAGGACAGATACGCAGTATTTT.

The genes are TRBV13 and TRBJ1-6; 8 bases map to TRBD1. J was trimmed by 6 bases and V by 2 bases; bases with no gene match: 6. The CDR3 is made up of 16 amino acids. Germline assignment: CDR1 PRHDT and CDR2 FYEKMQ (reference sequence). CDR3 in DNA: TGTGCCAGCAGCTTATCAGGGGGCATAATTAATTCACCCCTCCACTTT. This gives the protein CASSLSGGIINSPLHF.

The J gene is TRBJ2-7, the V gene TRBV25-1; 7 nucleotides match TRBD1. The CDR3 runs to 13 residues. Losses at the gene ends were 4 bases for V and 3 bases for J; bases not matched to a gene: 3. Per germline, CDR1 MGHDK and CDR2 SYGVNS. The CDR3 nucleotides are TGTGCCAGCAGTGTAGGGACAGACTACGAGCAGTACTTC. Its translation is CASSVGTDYEQYF.

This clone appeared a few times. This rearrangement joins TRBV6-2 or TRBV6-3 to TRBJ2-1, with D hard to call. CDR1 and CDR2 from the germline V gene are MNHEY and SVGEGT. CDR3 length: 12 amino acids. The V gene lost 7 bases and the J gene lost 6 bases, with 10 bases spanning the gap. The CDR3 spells CASTPHGNEQFF. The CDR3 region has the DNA TGTGCCAGCACCCCACATGGCAATGAGCAGTTCTTC.

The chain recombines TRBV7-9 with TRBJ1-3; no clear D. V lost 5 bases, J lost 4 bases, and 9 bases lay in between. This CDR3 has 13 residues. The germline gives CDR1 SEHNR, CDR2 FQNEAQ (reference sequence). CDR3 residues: CASSGTPGNTIYF. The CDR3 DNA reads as TGTGCCAGCAGCGGAACCCCAGGAAACACCATATATTTT.

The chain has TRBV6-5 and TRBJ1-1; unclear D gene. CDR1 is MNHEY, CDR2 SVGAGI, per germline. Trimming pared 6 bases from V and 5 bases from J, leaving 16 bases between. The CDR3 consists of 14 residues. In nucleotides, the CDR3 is TGTGCCAGCAGAACCTGGGAGCGGAGGACTGAAGCTTTCTTT. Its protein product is CASRTWERRTEAFF.

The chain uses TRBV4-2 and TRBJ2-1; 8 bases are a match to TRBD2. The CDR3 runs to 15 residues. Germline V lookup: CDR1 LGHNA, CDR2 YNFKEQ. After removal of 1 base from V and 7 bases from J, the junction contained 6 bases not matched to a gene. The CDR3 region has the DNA TGTGCCAGCAGCCAAGTTAGCGGGGAGGCGAATGAGCAGTTCTTC. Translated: CASSQVSGEANEQFF.

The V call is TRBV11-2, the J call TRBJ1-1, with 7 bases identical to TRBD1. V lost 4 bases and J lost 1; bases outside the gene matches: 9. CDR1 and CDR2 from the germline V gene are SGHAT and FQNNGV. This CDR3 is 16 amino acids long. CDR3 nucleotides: TGTGCCAGCAGCTACATAGGGAGACAGGGGAACACTGAAGCTTTCTTT. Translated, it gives CASSYIGRQGNTEAFF.

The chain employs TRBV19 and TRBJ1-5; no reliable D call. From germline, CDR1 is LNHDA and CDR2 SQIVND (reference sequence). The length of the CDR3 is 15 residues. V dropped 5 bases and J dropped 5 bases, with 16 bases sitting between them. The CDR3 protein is CASSPGPSWDQPQHF. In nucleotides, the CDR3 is TGTGCCAGTAGTCCTGGACCTAGCTGGGATCAGCCCCAGCATTTT.

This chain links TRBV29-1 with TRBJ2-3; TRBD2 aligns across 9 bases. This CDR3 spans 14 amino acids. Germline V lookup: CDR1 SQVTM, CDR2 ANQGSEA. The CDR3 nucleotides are TGCACCACTCTCTGGGCGGGAGGGCCAGATACGCAGTATTTT. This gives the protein CTTLWAGGPDTQYF.